Shown below are 20 T cell receptor beta chains from a single sample sequenced in a study of T cell responses to AZD1222 COVID-19 vaccine. TCRdb keeps only in-frame clones here, not all; method: immunoSEQ multiplex PCR. Found here are tens of thousands of clones, over 65% of them singletons; the top ten hold under 4.5%. This material consisted of peripheral blood, taken 28 days after the second AZD1222 dose. These receptors came from an adult who received the AZD1222 COVID-19 vaccine.

V is TRBV2 and J is TRBJ1-2; 7 bases are a match to TRBD1. The germline gives CDR1 SNHLY, CDR2 FYNNEI. With V trimmed by 9 bases and J by 6 bases, 13 bases remained unmatched. The CDR3 loop spans 14 amino acids. The CDR3 sequence: CASAAGQKAHGYTF. CDR3 coding DNA: TGTGCCAGTGCCGCGGGACAGAAGGCTCATGGCTACACCTTC.

Of note for this clone: The junction differs from germline at one of its ends, possibly a read error. The chain carries TRBV2 and TRBJ1-4; 12 positions agree with TRBD1. The CDR3 is made up of 16 amino acids. Germline CDR1 reads SNHLY; CDR2 reads FYNNEI. The CDR3 here is CASSEGTGGGYEKLFF. DNA of the CDR3: TGTGCCAGCAGCGAAGGGACAGGGGGCGGGTACGAAAAACTGTTTTTT.

The chain recombines TRBV6-5 with TRBJ2-7; no reliable D call. This CDR3 contains 13 residues. Trimming stripped 0 bases from V and 8 bases from J, with 11 bases between. Germline assignment: CDR1 MNHEY and CDR2 SVGAGI. CDR3 sequence (DNA): TGTGCCAGCAGTTACTCGATGGGCAGCCAGCAGTACTTC. Translating gives CASSYSMGSQQYF.

The chain is built from TRBV28 and TRBJ2-7; the D gene could be TRBD1 or TRBD2 (5 bases each). This CDR3 spans 13 amino acids. With 6 bases removed from V and 4 bases from J, the gap between germline ends came to 13 bases. Germline V gene data show CDR1 as MDHEN and CDR2 as SYDVKM. CDR3 residues: CASRRDRLYEQYF. The CDR3 region has the DNA TGTGCCAGCAGAAGGGACCGCCTGTACGAGCAGTACTTC.

This rearrangement joins TRBV28 to TRBJ1-5; possible D gene TRBD1, 5 bases. The ends were cut back, 3 bases at V and 11 bases at J, with 14 bases in the middle. The CDR3 has 13 amino acids. Germline-derived CDR1 and CDR2 are MDHEN and SYDVKM. CDR3 protein: CASSLSGVGAQHF. DNA of the CDR3: TGTGCCAGCAGTTTGTCGGGGGTGGGAGCCCAGCATTTT.

V gene TRBV29-1 combines with J gene TRBJ2-6; weak D call: TRBD1 (6 bases). Germline V gene lookup returns CDR1 SQVTM and CDR2 ANQGSEA. The CDR3 spans 15 residues. Trimming cost V 6 bases and J 0 bases, with 12 bases left between them. The CDR3 is CSVAGTPSGANVLTF. The CDR3 coding sequence is TGCAGCGTGGCCGGGACACCCTCTGGGGCCAACGTCCTGACTTTC.

The rearrangement links TRBV6-5 to TRBJ1-2, with a tentative D call TRBD1 (5 bases). Looked up from germline, CDR1 is MNHEY and CDR2 is SVGAGI. This CDR3 has 15 residues. V was shortened by 2 bases and J by 6 bases, with 16 bases between the two germline ends. The CDR3: CASSYDGAIGNGYTF. The CDR3 bases are TGTGCCAGCAGTTACGACGGGGCAATTGGGAATGGCTACACCTTC.

The chain combines TRBV21-1 with TRBJ2-1; the tabulated D call, TRBD2, remains unverified against the DNA. TRBV21-1 is a pseudogene locus. The CDR3 runs to 24 residues. Here the CDR3 reads CASSKAWMARIPDSDFSSYNEQFF. CDR3 DNA sequence: TGTGCCAGCAGCAAAGCGTGGATGGCCAGGATCCCTGACTCGGACTTTAGCTCCTACAATGAGCAGTTCTTC.

The chain is built from TRBV6-6 and TRBJ1-1; 9 bases are shared with TRBD1. Germline V gene lookup returns CDR1 MNHNY and CDR2 SVGAGI (reference sequence). The CDR3 consists of 15 residues. V shed 5 bases, J shed 5 bases, and the junction held 9 bases outside the gene matches. CDR3 loop: CASSEDRGGGTEAFF. The CDR3 DNA follows: TGTGCCAGCAGTGAGGACAGGGGCGGCGGGACTGAAGCTTTCTTT.

In the case of this clone: Other DNA sequences in this sample translate to the same CDR3. The chain couples TRBV28 to TRBJ2-2; tentatively, D is TRBD1 (6 bases). With 6 bases removed from V and 5 bases from J, the gap between germline ends came to 16 bases. This CDR3 has 15 residues. Germline CDR1 reads MDHEN; CDR2 reads SYDVKM. The CDR3 spells CASSDGTWGTGELFF. CDR3 sequence (DNA): TGTGCCAGCAGCGACGGGACATGGGGGACCGGGGAGCTGTTTTTT.

This clone was found once. The chain employs TRBV6-5 and TRBJ2-5, with 7 bases lining up with TRBD1. This CDR3 has 14 residues. Germline V gene lookup returns CDR1 MNHEY and CDR2 SVGAGI. With 6 bases clipped from V and 2 bases from J, the junction kept 6 bases outside the gene matches. CDR3 region: CASRWDSPQETQYF. In nucleotides, the CDR3 is TGTGCCAGCAGGTGGGACAGTCCTCAAGAGACCCAGTACTTC.

This chain links TRBV7-3 with TRBJ2-1, with D perhaps matching TRBD1 (6 bases). Germline V gene sequence: CDR1 SGHTA, CDR2 FQGTGA. This CDR3 spans 15 amino acids. V was trimmed by 4 bases and J by 8 bases, leaving 18 bases between them. In DNA, the CDR3 is TGTGCCAGCAGCTCTAACCAGGGGTCACAATATGAGCAGTTCTTC. This gives the protein CASSSNQGSQYEQFF.

The chain carries TRBV5-1 and TRBJ2-1, with D perhaps matching TRBD1 (5 bases). Germline assignment: CDR1 SGHRS and CDR2 YFSETQ. V lost 0 bases, J lost 2 bases, and 12 bases lay in between. The CDR3 has 16 amino acids. The CDR3 loop is CASSLGHRSPYNEQFF. The CDR3 region has the DNA TGCGCCAGCAGCTTGGGTCACAGGTCCCCCTACAATGAGCAGTTCTTC.

J is TRBJ1-2 and V is TRBV25-1; D remains unclear. Germline CDR1 MGHDK, CDR2 SYGVNS. Deletions cut 6 bases from V and 6 bases from J, with 8 bases between. The CDR3 spans 11 residues. CDR3 amino acids: CASSRHDGYTF. CDR3 sequence (DNA): TGTGCCAGCAGCCGCCATGATGGCTACACCTTC.

This chain links TRBV27 with TRBJ2-7; 8 nucleotides agree with TRBD2. Trimming cost V 4 bases and J 3 bases; bases outside gene matches: 11. Germline V lookup: CDR1 MNHEY, CDR2 SMNVEV (reference sequence). The CDR3 runs 16 residues. In DNA, the CDR3 is TGTGCCAGCAGTTCTCTGGTGACTAGCGAAATCTACGAGCAGTACTTC. Its protein product is CASSSLVTSEIYEQYF.

The CDR3 DNA reads as TGTGCCAGCAGCTTCCAGGGTGGTAATCAGCCCCAGCATTTT. Translation gives CASSFQGGNQPQHF. V is TRBV28 and J is TRBJ1-5; D is possibly TRBD1 (5 bases). The CDR3 loop spans 14 amino acids. Deletions cut 6 bases from V and 4 bases from J, with 13 bases between. Germline V gene data show CDR1 as MDHEN and CDR2 as SYDVKM.

J is TRBJ1-2 and V is TRBV5-1; TRBD1 matches at 7 bases. Germline V gene data show CDR1 as SGHRS and CDR2 as YFSETQ. The CDR3 runs to 15 residues. V shed 8 bases and J 0 bases; nucleotides not matched to a gene: 10. The CDR3 reads CASTRDSGSNYGYTF. The DNA for the CDR3 is TGCGCCAGTACCCGGGACAGCGGTTCTAACTATGGCTACACCTTC.

The V gene is TRBV3-1 (or the pseudogene TRBV3-2), the J gene TRBJ2-5; the D gene is possibly TRBD1 (5 bases). The CDR3 is made up of 15 amino acids. In germline, CDR1 is LGHDT, CDR2 YNNKEL (reference sequence). V was trimmed by 3 bases and J by 5 bases, leaving 16 bases between them. The CDR3 reads CASSQKGRRGETQYF. The CDR3 DNA is TGTGCCAGCAGCCAGAAGGGGCGAAGGGGCGAGACCCAGTACTTC.

CDR3 residues: CASSESGTPGGYTF. CDR3 in DNA: TGTGCCAGCAGTGAATCTGGGACCCCCGGCGGCTACACCTTC. J is TRBJ1-2 and V is TRBV6-1, with D perhaps TRBD1 (5 bases). Trimming stripped 2 bases from V and 8 bases from J, with 15 bases between. CDR1 MNHNS and CDR2 SASEGT come from the germline V gene. The CDR3 extends over 14 amino acids.

This clone has just one count. One junction end disagrees with the germline gene, perhaps due to a read error. The chain couples TRBV11-2 to TRBJ2-5, with D tentatively TRBD1 (8 bases). CDR1 and CDR2 (germline): SGHAT, FQNNGV. This CDR3 is 15 amino acids long. The CDR3 loop is CASRLEDREGETQYF. CDR3 bases: TGTGCCAGCAGATTAGAGGACAGGGAGGGGGAGACCCAGTACTTC.